The next 8 T cell receptor beta chains were all read from a single sample in a study of radiation and T cells in renal cell carcinoma. Specified time point: blood 4 weeks post-SBRT, at nephrectomy. Treatment denoted: 15 Gy SBRT to primary tumor, nephrectomy 4 weeks later. Using immunoSEQ multiplex PCR, the repertoire was profiled, and TCRdb retains in-frame clones only, with some absent. The data contain some 150,000 clones, 86% of them singletons. The sequenced sample was blood, obtained from a patient whose treatment included radiotherapy and nephrectomy. All receptors derive from a woman aged 45 to 65 with renal cell carcinoma.

CDR3 protein: CASSQGGTNTGELFF. CDR3 DNA: TGCGCCAGCAGCCAGGGAGGAACCAACACCGGGGAGCTGTTTTTT. The gene calls are TRBV5-1 and TRBJ2-2; D might be TRBD2 (6 bases). Germline V CDR1 and CDR2: SGHRS, YFSETQ. The CDR3 contains 15 residues. Trimming removed 4 bases at V and 2 bases at J, with 12 bases between.

The chain links TRBV19 to TRBJ2-3; D gene unclear. This CDR3 is built from 13 residues. V shed 4 bases and J shed 0 bases, with 5 bases lying between them. The germline V gene encodes CDR1 LNHDA and CDR2 SQIVND (reference sequence). The DNA for the CDR3 is TGTGCCAGTAGTAAACCTAGCACAGATACGCAGTATTTT. Translation gives CASSKPSTDTQYF.

The V call is TRBV7-8, the J call TRBJ1-1; D not certain. Germline values: CDR1 SGHVS, CDR2 FQNEAQ. Trimming pared 0 bases from V and 6 bases from J, leaving 11 bases between. The CDR3 has 14 residues. The CDR3 region has the DNA TGTGCCAGCAGCTTAGCATCGTCACAGCCTGAAGCTTTCTTT. Amino acid sequence: CASSLASSQPEAFF.

The chain employs TRBV5-1 and TRBJ2-2; 7 bases are a match to TRBD1. Germline trimming cut 4 bases from V and 0 bases from J; bases unmatched to any gene: 3. Germline CDR1 and CDR2: SGHRS and YFSETQ. The CDR3 has 15 residues. The CDR3, as DNA: TGCGCCAGCAGCCCTGGGACAGCGAACACCGGGGAGCTGTTTTTT. Protein sequence: CASSPGTANTGELFF.

This chain connects TRBV7-3 to TRBJ2-7; 9 nucleotides match TRBD1. CDR1 is SGHTA and CDR2 is FQGTGA in the germline V gene. The CDR3 consists of 15 residues. J was trimmed by 3 bases and V by 5 bases; bases with no gene match: 8. CDR3 amino acids: CASSKDRGHIYEQYF. CDR3 DNA: TGTGCCAGCAGCAAGGACAGGGGACATATCTACGAGCAGTACTTC.

The chain uses TRBV10-3 and TRBJ2-7, with 9 bases matching TRBD2. Germline V gene data show CDR1 as ENHRY and CDR2 as SYGVKD. The V gene end was trimmed by 2 bases and the J gene end by 5 bases; junction bases not matched to a gene: 10. CDR3 size: 16 residues. As DNA, the CDR3 is TGTGCCATCAGTGAGAGCCCGGGACTAGCAAAGAACGAGCAGTACTTC. Amino acids: CAISESPGLAKNEQYF.

V and J are TRBV15 and TRBJ2-7, with D perhaps TRBD1 (5 bases). CDR1 and CDR2 from the germline V gene are LNHNV and YYDKDF (reference sequence). Trimming removed 1 base at V and 5 bases at J, with 12 bases between. The CDR3 is 14 amino acids. The CDR3 bases are TGTGCCACCAGCAGAGGGCAGGGTCGCGACGAGCAGTACTTC. It yields the protein CATSRGQGRDEQYF.

This clone was seen a few times. The chain couples TRBV21-1 to TRBJ2-2. TRBV21-1 is a pseudogene locus. CDR3 length: 15 amino acids. The CDR3 sequence: CASSKEGCNTGELFF. The CDR3 DNA reads TGTGCCAGCAGCAAAGAGGGCTGTAACACCGGGGAGCTGTTTTTT.